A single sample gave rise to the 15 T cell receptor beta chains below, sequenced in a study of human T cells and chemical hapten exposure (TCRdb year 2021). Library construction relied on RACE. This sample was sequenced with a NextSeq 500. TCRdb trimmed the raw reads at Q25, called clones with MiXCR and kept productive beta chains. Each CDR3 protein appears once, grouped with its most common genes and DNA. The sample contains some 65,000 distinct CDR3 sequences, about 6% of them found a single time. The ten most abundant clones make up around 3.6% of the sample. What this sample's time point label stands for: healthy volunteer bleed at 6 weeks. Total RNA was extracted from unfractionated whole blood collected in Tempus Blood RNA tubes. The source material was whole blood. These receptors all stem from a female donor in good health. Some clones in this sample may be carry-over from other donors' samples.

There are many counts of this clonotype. CDR3 nucleotides: TGTGCCAGCAGACCCGGACAGTTATTGGACCCCCAGCATTTT. Amino acid sequence: CASRPGQLLDPQHF. This chain uses TRBV6-2 or TRBV6-3 with TRBJ1-5; D is possibly TRBD1 (6 bases). The CDR3 totals 14 residues. Germline values: CDR1 MNHEY, CDR2 SVGEGT. Deletions cut 6 bases from V and 10 bases from J, with 19 bases between.

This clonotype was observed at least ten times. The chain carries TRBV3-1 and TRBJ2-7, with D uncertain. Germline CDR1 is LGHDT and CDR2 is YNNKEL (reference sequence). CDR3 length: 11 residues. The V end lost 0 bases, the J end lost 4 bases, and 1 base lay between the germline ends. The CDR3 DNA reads TGTGCCAGCAGCCAAGAGTACGAGCAGTACTTC. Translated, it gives CASSQEYEQYF.

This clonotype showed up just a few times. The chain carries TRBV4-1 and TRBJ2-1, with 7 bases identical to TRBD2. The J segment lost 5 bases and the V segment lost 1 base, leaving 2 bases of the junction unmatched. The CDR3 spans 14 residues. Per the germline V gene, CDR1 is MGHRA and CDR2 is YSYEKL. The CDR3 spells CASSQAGGHNEQFF. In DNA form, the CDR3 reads TGCGCCAGCAGCCAAGCGGGAGGTCACAATGAGCAGTTCTTC.

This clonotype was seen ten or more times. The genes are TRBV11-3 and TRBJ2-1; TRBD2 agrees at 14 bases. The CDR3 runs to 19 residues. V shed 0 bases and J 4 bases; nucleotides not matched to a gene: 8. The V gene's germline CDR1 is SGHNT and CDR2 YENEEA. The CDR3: CASSLDPGTSGSMYNEQFF. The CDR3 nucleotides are TGTGCCAGCAGCTTAGATCCGGGGACTAGCGGGAGCATGTACAATGAGCAGTTCTTC.

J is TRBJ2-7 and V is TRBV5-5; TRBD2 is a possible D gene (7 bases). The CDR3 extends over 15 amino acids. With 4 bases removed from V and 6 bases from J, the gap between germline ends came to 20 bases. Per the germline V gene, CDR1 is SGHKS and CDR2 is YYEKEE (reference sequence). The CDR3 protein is CASSVKRGALSEQYF. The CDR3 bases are TGTGCCAGCAGCGTAAAACGGGGGGCCTTGAGCGAGCAGTACTTC.

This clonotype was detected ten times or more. The CDR3 DNA is TGTGCCAGCAGCTATACAGGGTCTGGGGCCAACGTCCTGACTTTC. It encodes CASSYTGSGANVLTF. The chain has TRBV6-2 or TRBV6-3 and TRBJ2-6; a possible D gene is TRBD1 (6 bases). The CDR3 loop spans 15 amino acids. Germline V gene data show CDR1 as MNHEY and CDR2 as SVGEGT. Trimming removed 6 bases at V and 1 base at J, with 10 bases between.

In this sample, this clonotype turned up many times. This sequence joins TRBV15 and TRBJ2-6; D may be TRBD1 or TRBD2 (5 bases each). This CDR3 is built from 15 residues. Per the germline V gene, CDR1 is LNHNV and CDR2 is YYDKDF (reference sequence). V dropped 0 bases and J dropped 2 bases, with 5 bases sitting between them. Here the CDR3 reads CATSREGAGANVLTF. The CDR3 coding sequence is TGTGCCACCAGCAGAGAGGGGGCTGGGGCCAACGTCCTGACTTTC.

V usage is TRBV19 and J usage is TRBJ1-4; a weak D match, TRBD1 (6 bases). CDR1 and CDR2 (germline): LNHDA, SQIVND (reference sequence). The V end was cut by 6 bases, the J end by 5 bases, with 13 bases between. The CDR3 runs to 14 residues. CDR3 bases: TGTGCCAGTAGACAGGACAGTTTGAATGAAAAACTGTTTTTT. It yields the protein CASRQDSLNEKLFF.

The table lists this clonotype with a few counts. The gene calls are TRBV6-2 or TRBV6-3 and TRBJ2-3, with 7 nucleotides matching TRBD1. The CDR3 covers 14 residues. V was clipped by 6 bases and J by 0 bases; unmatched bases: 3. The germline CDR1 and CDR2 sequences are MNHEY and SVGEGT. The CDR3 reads CASSGDRSTDTQYF. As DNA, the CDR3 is TGTGCCAGCAGCGGGGACAGAAGCACAGATACGCAGTATTTT.

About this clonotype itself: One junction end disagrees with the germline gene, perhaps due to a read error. The CDR3 DNA sequence: TGTGCCAGCACCTTAGACTCTGGGGCCAACGTCCTGACTTTC. Protein product: CASTLDSGANVLTF. The chain is built from TRBV7-3 and TRBJ2-6, with D unclear. This CDR3 has 14 amino acids. CDR1 is SGHTA and CDR2 is FQGTGA in the germline V gene.

CDR3 nucleotide sequence: TGTGCCAGCAGTCGCCGGATCCTGGAGGGCCCCATGGCAGATACGCAGTATTTT. This sequence encodes CASSRRILEGPMADTQYF. The chain employs TRBV11-3 and TRBJ2-3; a weak D match, TRBD2 (6 bases). The CDR3 is 18 residues long. Germline V gene data show CDR1 as SGHNT and CDR2 as YENEEA. With 6 bases removed from V and 4 bases from J, the gap between germline ends came to 26 bases. The full variable domain, in which reference TRBV11-3 and TRBJ2-3 provide the parts outside the CDR3, is EAGVVQSPRYKIIEKKQPVAFWCNPISGHNTLYWYLQNLGQGPELLIRYENEEAVDDSQLPKDRFSAERLKGVDSTLKIQPAELGDSAVYLCASSRRILEGPMADTQYFGPGTRLTVL.

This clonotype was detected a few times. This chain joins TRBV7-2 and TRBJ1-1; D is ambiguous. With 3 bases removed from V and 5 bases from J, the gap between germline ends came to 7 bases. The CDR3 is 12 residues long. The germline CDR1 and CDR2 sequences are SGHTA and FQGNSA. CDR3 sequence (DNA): TGTGCCAGCAGCTTCGGTAGGACTGAAGCTTTCTTT. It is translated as CASSFGRTEAFF. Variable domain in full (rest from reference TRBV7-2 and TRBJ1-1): GAGVSQSPSNKVTEKGKDVELRCDPISGHTALYWYRQSLGQGLEFLIYFQGNSAPDKSGLPSDRFSAERTGGSVSTLTIQRTQQEDSAVYLCASSFGRTEAFFGQGTRLTVV.

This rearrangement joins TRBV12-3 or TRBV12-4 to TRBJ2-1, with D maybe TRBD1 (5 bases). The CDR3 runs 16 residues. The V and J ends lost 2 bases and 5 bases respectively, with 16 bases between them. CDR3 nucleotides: TGTGCCAGCAGTTTAAGGGTGCAGGGCGACCACAATGAGCAGTTCTTC. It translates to CASSLRVQGDHNEQFF.

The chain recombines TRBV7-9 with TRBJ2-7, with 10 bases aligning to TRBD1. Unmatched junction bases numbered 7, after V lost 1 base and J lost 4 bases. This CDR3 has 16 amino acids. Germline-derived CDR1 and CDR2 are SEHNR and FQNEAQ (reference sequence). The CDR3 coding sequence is TGTGCCAGCAGCTTAGTGGGACAGGGGCTGAGGTACGAGCAGTACTTC. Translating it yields CASSLVGQGLRYEQYF. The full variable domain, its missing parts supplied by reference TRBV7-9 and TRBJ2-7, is DTGVSQNPRHKITKRGQNVTFRCDPISEHNRLYWYRQTLGQGPEFLTYFQNEAQLEKSRLLSDRFSAERPKGSFSTLEIQRTEQGDSAMYLCASSLVGQGLRYEQYFGPGTRLTVT.

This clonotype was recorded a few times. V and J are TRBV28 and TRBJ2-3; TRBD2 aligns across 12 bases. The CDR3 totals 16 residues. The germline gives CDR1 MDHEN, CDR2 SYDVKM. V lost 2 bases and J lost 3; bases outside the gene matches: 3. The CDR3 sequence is CASSLPSGRVTDTQYF. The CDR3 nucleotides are TGTGCCAGCAGTTTACCTAGCGGGAGGGTGACAGATACGCAGTATTTT.